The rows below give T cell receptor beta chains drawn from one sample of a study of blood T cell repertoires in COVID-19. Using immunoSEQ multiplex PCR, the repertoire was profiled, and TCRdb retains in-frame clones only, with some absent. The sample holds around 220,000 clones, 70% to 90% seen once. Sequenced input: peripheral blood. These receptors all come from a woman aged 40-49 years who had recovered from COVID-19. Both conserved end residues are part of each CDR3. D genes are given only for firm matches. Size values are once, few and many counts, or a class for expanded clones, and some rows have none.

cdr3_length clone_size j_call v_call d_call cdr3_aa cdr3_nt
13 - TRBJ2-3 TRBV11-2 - CASSSAGTDTQYF TGTGCCAGCAGCTCCGCAGGCACAGATACGCAGTATTTT
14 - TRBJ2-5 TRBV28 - CASYGGRDDETQYF TGTGCCAGCTACGGGGGGCGGGACGATGAGACCCAGTACTTC
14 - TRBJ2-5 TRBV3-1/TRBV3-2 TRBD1 CASSRDRGQETQYF TGTGCCAGCAGCCGGGACAGGGGTCAAGAGACCCAGTACTTC
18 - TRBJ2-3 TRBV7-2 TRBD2 CASSLPTGGGSSTDTQYF TGTGCCAGCAGCTTACCGACCGGGGGAGGGTCGAGCACAGATACGCAGTATTTT
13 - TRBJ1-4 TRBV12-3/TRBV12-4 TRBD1 CASSLTGREKLFF TGTGCCAGCAGTTTGACAGGGCGTGAAAAACTGTTTTTT
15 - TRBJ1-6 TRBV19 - CASTPSGNYNSPLHF TGTGCCAGTACCCCCTCGGGGAATTATAATTCACCCCTCCACTTT
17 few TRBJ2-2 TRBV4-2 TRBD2 CASSQDRGGAITGELFF TGTGCCAGCAGCCAAGACCGGGGGGGAGCGATCACCGGGGAGCTGTTTTTT
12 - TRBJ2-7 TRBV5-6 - CASSSSHYEQYF TGTGCCAGCAGTTCCAGTCACTACGAGCAGTACTTC
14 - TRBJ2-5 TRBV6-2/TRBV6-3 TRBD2 CASSPILAQETQYF TGTGCCAGCAGTCCCATACTAGCGCAAGAGACCCAGTACTTC
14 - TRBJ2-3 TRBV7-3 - CASSARGGTDTQYF TGTGCCAGCAGCGCCAGGGGCGGCACAGATACGCAGTATTTT
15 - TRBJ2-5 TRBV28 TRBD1 CASSYLTGGVETQYF TGTGCCAGCAGTTACCTGACAGGGGGCGTAGAGACCCAGTACTTC